The rows below give T cell receptor beta chains drawn from one sample of a study of early T cells in non-severe SARS-CoV-2 infection. MiXCR, applied by TCRdb to the 5' RACE reads, yields one record per CDR3 protein. The sample has roughly 54,000 distinct CDR3 sequences; around 6% are singletons. Sequencing input: whole blood. All receptors derive from an adult who was a healthcare worker with PCR-confirmed SARS-CoV-2 infection or an uninfected control (not recorded which). The CDR3 runs from the conserved cysteine through the conserved F or W. The D gene is left open where the match is weak. Clone size appears in some rows only: once, few, many, or a class for an expanded clone.

clone size	V gene	J gene	D gene	CDR3 DNA	CDR3 protein
many	TRBV19	TRBJ1-1	.	TGTGCCGTTAGCGACAGGCCGAACACTGAAGCTTTCTTT	CAVSDRPNTEAFF
.	TRBV6-1	TRBJ2-7	.	TGTGCCAGCAGTGAGTGGCGGGTCCCCTACGAGCAGTACTTC	CASSEWRVPYEQYF
few	TRBV9	TRBJ2-7	.	TGTGCCAGCAGCTCCAGACAGACGTCCTACGAGCAGTACTTC	CASSSRQTSYEQYF
few	TRBV12-3/TRBV12-4	TRBJ2-7	TRBD1	TGTGCCAGCAGCATGACGGGACAGGCCTCCTACGAGCAGTACTTC	CASSMTGQASYEQYF
many	TRBV19	TRBJ1-5	TRBD1	TGTGCCAGTAGTACGAGGACAGGGGACTGGCCCCAGCATTTT	CASSTRTGDWPQHF
.	TRBV10-3	TRBJ2-7	.	TGTGCCATCAGTGAGGGGAGGACAGCGTACGAGCAGTACTTC	CAISEGRTAYEQYF
.	TRBV9	TRBJ2-3	.	TGTGCCAGCAGCGTACCGTTTAACAGAAGCACAGATACGCAGTATTTT	CASSVPFNRSTDTQYF
many	TRBV9	TRBJ2-3	.	TGTGCCAGCAGCGCAGTGGTACAGGATTTT	CASSAVVQDF
.	TRBV28	TRBJ2-5	TRBD1	TGTGCCAGCAGGAGGGGGACAGATTACCAAGAGACCCAGTACTTC	CASRRGTDYQETQYF
many	TRBV18	TRBJ1-3	.	TGTGCCAGCTCACCAGGGGACTCTGGAAACACCATATATTTT	CASSPGDSGNTIYF
.	TRBV29-1	TRBJ2-7	.	TGCAGCGTTGAAGGAAAACTGGGGTCCCCCTACGAGCAGTACTTC	CSVEGKLGSPYEQYF
many	TRBV20-1	TRBJ1-1	.	TGCAGTGCTAGAGATGGCAGCGGATCTGAAGCTTTCTTT	CSARDGSGSEAFF
few	TRBV29-1	TRBJ1-1	TRBD1	TGCAGCGTTGCCATGGGACAGCCTGAAGCTTTCTTT	CSVAMGQPEAFF
many	TRBV6-5	TRBJ1-6	TRBD1	TGTGCCAGCAGTTACTCGAAGGGGGACAGTAGCTCCTATAATTCACCCCTCCACTTT	CASSYSKGDSSSYNSPLHF
few	TRBV20-1	TRBJ1-4	.	TGCAGTGCATTACAGGGCCACAATGAAAAACTGTTTTTT	CSALQGHNEKLFF